The 17 T cell receptor beta chains below come from one sample, sequenced in a study of blood T cell repertoires in COVID-19. Data came from immunoSEQ multiplex PCR; TCRdb stores just in-frame clones and leaves some out. The sample lists around 150,000 clones, just under 85% occurring once. The specimen sequenced was PBMCs or T cells enriched from blood (not recorded which). All receptors derive from a woman in her forties or fifties with acute COVID-19.

V is TRBV7-2 and J is TRBJ1-2; D is uncertain. The germline CDR1 and CDR2 sequences are SGHTA and FQGNSA. Deletions cut 3 bases from V and 6 bases from J, with 14 bases between. This CDR3 has 14 amino acids. DNA for the CDR3: TGTGCCAGCAGCTTTTACATTAAGTTTAATGGCTACACCTTC. Protein sequence: CASSFYIKFNGYTF.

This chain connects TRBV10-2 to TRBJ1-5; TRBD1 aligns across 9 bases. Trimming at V came to 1 base and at J to 11 bases, leaving 6 bases not matched to a gene. This CDR3 spans 14 amino acids. The germline V gene has CDR1 WSHSY and CDR2 SAAADI. CDR3 sequence reads: CASSELGQGDSQHF. In DNA form, the CDR3 reads TGCGCCAGCAGTGAGTTGGGACAGGGTGATTCCCAGCATTTT.

The chain links TRBV4-1 to TRBJ2-3; TRBD2 might be the D (6 bases). Germline V gives CDR1 MGHRA, CDR2 YSYEKL. CDR3 size: 15 residues. Trimming took off 4 bases at V and 4 bases at J, with 15 bases between the two ends. CDR3 sequence reads: CASSPARLVSDTQYF. The CDR3 bases are TGCGCCAGCAGCCCCGCGAGACTAGTATCAGATACGCAGTATTTT.

This chain joins TRBV7-3 and TRBJ2-1, with 9 bases aligning to TRBD2. V was clipped by 8 bases and J by 8 bases; unmatched bases: 4. The CDR3 covers 12 residues. Per germline, CDR1 SGHTA and CDR2 FQGTGA. CDR3 residues: CASSSGIDEQFF. The CDR3 region has the DNA TGTGCCAGCTCTAGCGGGATAGATGAGCAGTTCTTC. Complete variable domain (other parts from reference TRBV7-3 and TRBJ2-1): GAGVSQTPSNKVTEKGKYVELRCDPISGHTALYWYRQSLGQGPEFLIYFQGTGAADDSGLPNDRFFAVRPEGSVSTLKIQRTERGDSAVYLCASSSGIDEQFFGPGTRLTVL.

The chain recombines TRBV5-1 with TRBJ2-1, with TRBD2 matching 7 bases. V lost 2 bases and J lost 10; bases outside the gene matches: 6. This CDR3 has 13 amino acids. Per the germline V gene, CDR1 is SGHRS and CDR2 is YFSETQ. The CDR3: CASSFAGAKEQFF. Written as DNA, the CDR3 is TGCGCCAGCAGCTTTGCGGGAGCAAAGGAGCAGTTCTTC. The full variable domain, rest sourced from reference TRBV5-1 and TRBJ2-1, is KAGVTQTPRYLIKTRGQQVTLSCSPISGHRSVSWYQQTPGQGLQFLFEYFSETQRNKGNFPGRFSGRQFSNSRSEMNVSTLELGDSALYLCASSFAGAKEQFFGPGTRLTVL.

The V gene is TRBV2, the J gene TRBJ1-5, with D maybe TRBD1 (5 bases). Per the germline V gene, CDR1 is SNHLY and CDR2 is FYNNEI. Trimming stripped 3 bases from V and 12 bases from J, with 15 bases between. CDR3 length: 13 residues. The DNA for the CDR3 is TGTGCCAGCAGTGAGTCCAGGGATGGCTTCCAGCATTTT. Protein: CASSESRDGFQHF.

This chain links TRBV4-2 with TRBJ1-4; tentatively, D is TRBD1 (5 bases). CDR1 is LGHNA, CDR2 YNFKEQ, per germline. Trimming removed 0 bases from V and 15 bases from J, with 20 bases in between. The CDR3 totals 15 residues. Here the CDR3 reads CASSQEWGQGLKVFF. The CDR3 region has the DNA TGTGCCAGCAGCCAAGAGTGGGGCCAGGGCCTCAAGGTGTTTTTT.

The chain combines TRBV3-1 (or the pseudogene TRBV3-2) with TRBJ1-1, with 7 nucleotides matching TRBD1. CDR3 length: 12 amino acids. V gave up 4 bases and J gave up 8 bases; unmatched junction bases: 4. The germline CDR1 and CDR2 sequences are LGHDT and YNNKEL (reference sequence). CDR3 sequence reads: CASSLSDREAFF. In DNA form, the CDR3 reads TGTGCCAGCAGCCTATCGGACAGGGAAGCTTTCTTT.

The chain joins TRBV15 to TRBJ2-1; the D is unclear. V dropped 0 bases and J dropped 0 bases, with 9 bases sitting between them. The germline CDR1 and CDR2 sequences are LNHNV and YYDKDF (reference sequence). The length of the CDR3 is 16 residues. The CDR3, as DNA: TGTGCCACCAGCAGAGATCTGGCCCTCTCCTACAATGAGCAGTTCTTC. This gives the protein CATSRDLALSYNEQFF.

The chain carries TRBV30 and TRBJ1-5, with D perhaps TRBD1 (6 bases). CDR3 size: 13 residues. Trimming took 0 bases from V and 10 from J, leaving 13 bases between them. Germline V gene lookup returns CDR1 GTSNPN and CDR2 SVGIG (reference sequence). Here the CDR3 DNA reads TGTGCCTGGAGTGTCCAGAACAGGGAACCCCAGCATTTT. This sequence encodes CAWSVQNREPQHF.

This chain connects TRBV19 to TRBJ1-2, with D unresolved. CDR1 and CDR2 (germline): LNHDA, SQIVND (reference sequence). V dropped 4 bases and J dropped 0 bases, with 9 bases sitting between them. The CDR3 consists of 14 residues. Written as DNA, the CDR3 is TGTGCCAGTAGTACCGAGACACCTAACTATGGCTACACCTTC. Translation: CASSTETPNYGYTF.

This chain joins TRBV4-2 and TRBJ2-3; 9 bases line up with TRBD1. The CDR3 has 16 amino acids. CDR1 and CDR2 from the germline V gene are LGHNA and YNFKEQ. V lost 1 base to trimming and J lost 5 bases; unmatched junction nucleotides: 7. CDR3 nucleotides: TGTGCCAGCAGCCAAGCCGGACAGGGGCTAATAGATACGCAGTATTTT. Amino acid sequence: CASSQAGQGLIDTQYF.

The chain is built from TRBV5-6 and TRBJ2-5; 12 bases are shared with TRBD2. The germline V gene encodes CDR1 SGHDT and CDR2 YYEEEE. V lost 2 bases, J lost 4 bases, and 6 bases stayed unmatched. This CDR3 is 16 amino acids long. CDR3 sequence (DNA): TGTGCCAGCAGCTTTGGACTAGCGGGGACGGGAGAGACCCAGTACTTC. Protein: CASSFGLAGTGETQYF.

The chain joins TRBV2 to TRBJ1-2; D not certain. Trimming shortened V by 8 bases and J by 8 bases, and 12 bases separated the two germline ends. The length of the CDR3 is 11 residues. Germline V gene sequence: CDR1 SNHLY, CDR2 FYNNEI. The CDR3 is CASSVLRGYTF. In DNA form, the CDR3 reads TGTGCCAGCTCGGTTCTGAGGGGCTACACCTTC.

This rearrangement joins TRBV20-1 to TRBJ2-1; the match to TRBD2 covers 9 bases. The CDR3 spans 16 residues. CDR1 and CDR2 (germline): DFQATT, SNEGSKA (reference sequence). Trimming removed 3 bases from V and 6 bases from J; junction bases left unmatched: 12. As DNA, the CDR3 is TGCAGTGCTAGTGTTCCCGCTAGCGGGAACTTCAATGAGCAGTTCTTC. As protein: CSASVPASGNFNEQFF.

The chain carries TRBV2 and TRBJ2-5, with TRBD1 matching 7 bases. The CDR3 has 14 residues. V dropped 4 bases and J dropped 2; count of bases not matched to a gene: 4. The V gene's germline CDR1 is SNHLY and CDR2 FYNNEI. The CDR3, as DNA: TGTGCCAGCAGTGGTATACAGGGGCAAGAGACCCAGTACTTC. Translation: CASSGIQGQETQYF.

The rearrangement joins TRBV24-1 to TRBJ2-1; D possibly corresponds to TRBD1 (6 bases). Trimming removed 7 bases from V and 10 bases from J, with 25 bases in between. Germline CDR1 KGHDR, CDR2 SFDVKD. This CDR3 is built from 16 residues. The CDR3 sequence: CATSPGVGVVGREQFF. The CDR3 bases are TGTGCCACCAGCCCAGGGGTTGGGGTCGTCGGCCGGGAGCAGTTCTTC.